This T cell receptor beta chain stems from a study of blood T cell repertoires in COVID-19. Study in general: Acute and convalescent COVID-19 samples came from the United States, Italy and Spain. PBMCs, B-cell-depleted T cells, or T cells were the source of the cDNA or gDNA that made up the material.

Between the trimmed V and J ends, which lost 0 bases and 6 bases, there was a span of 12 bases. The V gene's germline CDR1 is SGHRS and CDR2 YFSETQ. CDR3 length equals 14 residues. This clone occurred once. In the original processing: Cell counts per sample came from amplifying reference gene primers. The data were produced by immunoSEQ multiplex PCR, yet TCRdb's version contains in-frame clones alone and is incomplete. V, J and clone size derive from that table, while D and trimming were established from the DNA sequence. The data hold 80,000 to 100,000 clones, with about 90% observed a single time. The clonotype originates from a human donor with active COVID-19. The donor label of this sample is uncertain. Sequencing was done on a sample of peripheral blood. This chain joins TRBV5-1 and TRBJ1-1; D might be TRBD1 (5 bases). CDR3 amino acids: CASSLAGFSSEAFF. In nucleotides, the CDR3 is TGCGCCAGCAGCTTGGCAGGGTTCTCCTCTGAAGCTTTCTTT.